The 6 T cell receptor beta chains listed next were all sequenced from one sample in a study of OX40 agonist ivuxolimab in advanced cancers. The assay was immunoSEQ multiplex PCR, and TCRdb's table has in-frame clones only and misses some. This table holds more than 95,000 clones, roughly 90% found once. Sequencing was performed on CD4+ or CD8+ T cells sorted from blood, taken in a trial of the OX40 agonist ivuxolimab. The receptors stem from an adult with an advanced solid tumor such as melanoma, head and neck, liver or kidney cancer.

A few counts support this clone. The chain couples TRBV7-8 to TRBJ2-1; D perhaps matches TRBD2 (6 bases). CDR1 and CDR2 (germline): SGHVS, FQNEAQ. V gave up 4 bases and J gave up 2 bases, with 9 bases separating them. This CDR3 comprises 14 residues. Here the CDR3 reads CASSSPGAYNEQFF. The DNA for the CDR3 is TGTGCCAGCAGCTCACCGGGGGCCTACAATGAGCAGTTCTTC. Full variable domain (outside the CDR3, taken from reference TRBV7-8 and TRBJ2-1): GAGVSQSPRYKVAKRGQDVALRCDPISGHVSLFWYQQALGQGPEFLTYFQNEAQLDKSGLPSDRFFAERPEGSVSTLKIQRTQQEDSAVYLCASSSPGAYNEQFFGPGTRLTVL.

This chain links TRBV28 with TRBJ2-2; 10 positions agree with TRBD1. With V trimmed by 5 bases and J by 3 bases, 3 bases remained unmatched. There are 15 residues in the CDR3. Germline V lookup: CDR1 MDHEN, CDR2 SYDVKM. DNA for the CDR3: TGTGCCAGCAGTAAGACAGGGGGCCACACCGGGGAGCTGTTTTTT. Protein product: CASSKTGGHTGELFF. The variable domain in full, completed from reference TRBV28 and TRBJ2-2, reads DVKVTQSSRYLVKRTGEKVFLECVQDMDHENMFWYRQDPGLGLRLIYFSYDVKMKEKGDIPEGYSVSREKKERFSLILESASTNQTSMYLCASSKTGGHTGELFFGEGSRLTVL.

V gene TRBV29-1 combines with J gene TRBJ2-1, with TRBD2 identical over 7 bases. The CDR3 is 13 residues long. The V gene's germline CDR1 is SQVTM and CDR2 ANQGSEA. Trimming took 7 bases from V and 0 from J; bases not matched to a gene: 3. DNA of the CDR3: TGCAGCGCTGGGGGGGACTCCTACAATGAGCAGTTCTTC. It is translated as CSAGGDSYNEQFF.

CDR3 loop: CASSLVSSGSTDTQYF. The CDR3 nucleotides read TGCGCCAGCAGCTTGGTTTCTAGCGGGAGCACAGATACGCAGTATTTT. V and J are TRBV5-1 and TRBJ2-3; 8 bases map to TRBD2. V lost 0 bases, J lost 0 bases, and 3 bases stayed unmatched. In germline, CDR1 is SGHRS, CDR2 YFSETQ. The length of the CDR3 is 16 residues. Full variable domain (missing parts from reference TRBV5-1 and TRBJ2-3): KAGVTQTPRYLIKTRGQQVTLSCSPISGHRSVSWYQQTPGQGLQFLFEYFSETQRNKGNFPGRFSGRQFSNSRSEMNVSTLELGDSALYLCASSLVSSGSTDTQYFGPGTRLTVL.

The rearrangement joins TRBV5-4 to TRBJ2-7; no clear D gene. Germline loops: CDR1 SGHNT, CDR2 YYREEE (reference sequence). The CDR3 loop spans 14 amino acids. V dropped 1 base and J dropped 8 bases, with 16 bases sitting between them. CDR3 sequence: CASSLYETVTKQYF. CDR3 in DNA: TGTGCCAGCAGCTTGTATGAGACTGTAACCAAGCAGTACTTC.

The chain employs TRBV5-4 and TRBJ2-4; 14 bases agree with TRBD2. With V trimmed by 4 bases and J by 1 base, 4 bases remained unmatched. Germline V gene sequence: CDR1 SGHNT, CDR2 YYREEE (reference sequence). The CDR3 sequence is 17 residues long. The CDR3 region is CASSPTSGRGAKNIQYF. The CDR3 nucleotides read TGTGCCAGCAGCCCGACTAGCGGGAGGGGGGCCAAAAACATTCAGTACTTC.